This T cell receptor (beta chain) was identified in a study of vaccination and CD4 T cells after COVID-19. Study-wide background: The convalescents included six males and four females, and among them two were Hispanic while seven were Caucasian.

At the Johns Hopkins FTIC core, DNA taken from cultured CD4+ T cells was sequenced by way of the Oncomine TCR Beta short-read assay. TCRdb itself ran the PCR reads through MiXCR, one entry per CDR3 protein. The data show about 15,000 distinct CDR3 sequences, with roughly 28% seen just once and approximately 23% held by the top ten. This clonotype was observed a handful of times. Its specificity is not known. The treatment is: approximately nine-day PBMC culture with coronavirus spike peptide pools or control peptides (ViraFEST assay). ViraFEST expanded antigen-specific T cells with peptide pools, then sequenced TCRs. Germline V CDR1 and CDR2: SGHTA, FQGNSA. The J segment lost 7 bases and the V segment lost 7 bases, leaving 7 bases of the junction unmatched. This CDR3 is built from 14 residues. Study-wide results and limits: 304 of 307 vaccine-specific clones from convalescent patients were spike mono-reactive. SARS-CoV-2-reactive clonotypes rose nonsignificantly, with the median going from around 20 to 38.

This TCR was recovered from a human donor with COVID-19. J is TRBJ1-4 and V is TRBV7-2; 9 positions match TRBD1. Sample: cultured CD4+ T cells from blood. CDR3 region: CASKPGTGTEKLFF. As DNA, the CDR3 is TGTGCCAGCAAACCCGGGACAGGGACTGAAAAACTGTTTTTT.